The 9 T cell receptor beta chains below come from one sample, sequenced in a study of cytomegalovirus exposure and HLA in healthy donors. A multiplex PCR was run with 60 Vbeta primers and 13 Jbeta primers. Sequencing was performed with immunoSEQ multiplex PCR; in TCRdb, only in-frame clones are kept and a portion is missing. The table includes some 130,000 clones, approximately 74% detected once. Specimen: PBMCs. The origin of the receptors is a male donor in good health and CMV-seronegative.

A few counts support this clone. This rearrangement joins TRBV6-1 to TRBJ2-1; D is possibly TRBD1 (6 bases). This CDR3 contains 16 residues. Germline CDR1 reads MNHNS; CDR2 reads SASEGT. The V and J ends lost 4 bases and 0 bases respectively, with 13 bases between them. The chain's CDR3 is CASSVGQFVSYNEQFF. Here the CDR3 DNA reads TGTGCCAGCAGTGTAGGACAGTTTGTCTCCTACAATGAGCAGTTCTTC.

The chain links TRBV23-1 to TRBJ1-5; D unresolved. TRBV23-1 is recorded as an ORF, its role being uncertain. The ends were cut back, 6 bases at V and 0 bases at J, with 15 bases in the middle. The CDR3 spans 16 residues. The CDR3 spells CASSQTNGPSNQPQHF. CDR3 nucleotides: TGCGCCAGCAGCCAAACCAACGGTCCTAGCAATCAGCCCCAGCATTTT.

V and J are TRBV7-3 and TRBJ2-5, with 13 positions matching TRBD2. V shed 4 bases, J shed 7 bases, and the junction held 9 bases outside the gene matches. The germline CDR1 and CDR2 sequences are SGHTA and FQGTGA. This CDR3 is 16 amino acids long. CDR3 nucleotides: TGTGCCAGCAGCTCCACTAGCGGGGGGGCCTTCGGGACCCAGTACTTC. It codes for CASSSTSGGAFGTQYF.

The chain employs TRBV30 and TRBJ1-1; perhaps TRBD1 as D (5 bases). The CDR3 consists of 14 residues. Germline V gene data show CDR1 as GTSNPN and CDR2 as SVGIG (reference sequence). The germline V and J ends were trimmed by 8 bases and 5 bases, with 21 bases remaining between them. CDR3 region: CAGYRGRVRTEAFF. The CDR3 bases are TGTGCCGGCTATAGAGGCAGGGTAAGAACTGAAGCTTTCTTT.

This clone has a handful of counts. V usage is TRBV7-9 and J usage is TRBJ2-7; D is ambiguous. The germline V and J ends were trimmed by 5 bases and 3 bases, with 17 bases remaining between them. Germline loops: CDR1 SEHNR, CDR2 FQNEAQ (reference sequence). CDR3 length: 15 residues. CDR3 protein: CASSTEALPHYEQYF. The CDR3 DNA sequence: TGTGCCAGCAGCACCGAGGCGCTACCGCACTACGAGCAGTACTTC.

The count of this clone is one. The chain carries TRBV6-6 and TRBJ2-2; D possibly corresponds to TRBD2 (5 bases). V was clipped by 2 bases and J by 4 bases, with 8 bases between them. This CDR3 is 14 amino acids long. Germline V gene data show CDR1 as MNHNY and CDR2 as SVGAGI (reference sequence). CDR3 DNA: TGTGCCAGCAGTTACGAACGGGGCACCGGGGAGCTGTTTTTT. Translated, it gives CASSYERGTGELFF.

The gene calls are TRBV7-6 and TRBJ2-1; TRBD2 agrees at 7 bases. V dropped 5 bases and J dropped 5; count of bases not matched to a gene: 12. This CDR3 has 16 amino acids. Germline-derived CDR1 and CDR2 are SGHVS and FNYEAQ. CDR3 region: CASSPIRRDYHNEQFF. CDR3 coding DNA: TGTGCCAGCAGCCCAATTAGGCGGGACTACCACAATGAGCAGTTCTTC.

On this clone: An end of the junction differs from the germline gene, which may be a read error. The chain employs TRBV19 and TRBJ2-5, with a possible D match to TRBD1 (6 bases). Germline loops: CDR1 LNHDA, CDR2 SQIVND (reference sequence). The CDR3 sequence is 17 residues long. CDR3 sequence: CVSSIAGLAGDGETQYF. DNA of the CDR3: TGTGTCAGTAGTATAGCAGGTCTGGCAGGGGACGGAGAGACCCAGTACTTC.

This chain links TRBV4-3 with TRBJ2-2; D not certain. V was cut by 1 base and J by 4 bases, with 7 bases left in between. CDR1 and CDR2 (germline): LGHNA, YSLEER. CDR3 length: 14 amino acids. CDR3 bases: TGCGCCAGCAGCCAAGGGGCACGCACCGGGGAGCTGTTTTTT. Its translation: CASSQGARTGELFF.